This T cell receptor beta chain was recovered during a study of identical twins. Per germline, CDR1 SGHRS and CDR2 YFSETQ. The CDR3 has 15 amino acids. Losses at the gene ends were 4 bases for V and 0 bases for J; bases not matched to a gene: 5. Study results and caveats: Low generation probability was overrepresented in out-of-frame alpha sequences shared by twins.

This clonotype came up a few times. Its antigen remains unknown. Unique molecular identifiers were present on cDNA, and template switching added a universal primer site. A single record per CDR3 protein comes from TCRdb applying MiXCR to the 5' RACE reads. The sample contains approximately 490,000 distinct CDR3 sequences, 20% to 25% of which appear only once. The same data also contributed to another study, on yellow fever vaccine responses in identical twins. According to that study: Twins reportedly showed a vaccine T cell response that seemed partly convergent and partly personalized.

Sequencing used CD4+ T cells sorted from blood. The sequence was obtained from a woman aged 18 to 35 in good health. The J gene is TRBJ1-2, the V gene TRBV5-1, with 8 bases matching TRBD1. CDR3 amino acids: CASSPGQVSNYGYTF. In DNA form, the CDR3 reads TGCGCCAGCAGCCCGGGACAGGTTTCTAACTATGGCTACACCTTC. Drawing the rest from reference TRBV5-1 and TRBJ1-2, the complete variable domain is KAGVTQTPRYLIKTRGQQVTLSCSPISGHRSVSWYQQTPGQGLQFLFEYFSETQRNKGNFPGRFSGRQFSNSRSEMNVSTLELGDSALYLCASSPGQVSNYGYTFGSGTRLTVV.